This passage covers 18 T cell receptor beta chains from one sample sequenced in a study of blood T cell repertoires in COVID-19. TCRdb keeps only in-frame clones here, not all; method: immunoSEQ multiplex PCR. The sample shows around 340,000 clones, 80% to 90% of them seen only once. Sequencing was performed on peripheral blood. These receptors originate from a woman aged 55 to 70 with COVID-19, enrolled during active disease.

The chain joins TRBV19 to TRBJ1-1; tentatively, D is TRBD1 (5 bases). This CDR3 has 15 residues. V was shortened by 7 bases and J by 6 bases, with 21 bases between the two germline ends. Looked up from germline, CDR1 is LNHDA and CDR2 is SQIVND (reference sequence). CDR3 coding DNA: TGTGCCAGTAAGGACGGACGGGGGGAATTGGCTGAAGCTTTCTTT. The encoded protein is CASKDGRGELAEAFF.

The CDR3, as DNA: TGTGCCAGCAGCGCCCCCGGGACAGGGGGAACCAACTATGGCTACACCTTC. It yields the protein CASSAPGTGGTNYGYTF. The chain combines TRBV13 with TRBJ1-2, with 11 bases matching TRBD1. Germline lookup yields CDR1 PRHDT and CDR2 FYEKMQ (reference sequence). J gave up 2 bases and V 5 bases, and 10 bases lay outside the gene matches. The CDR3 totals 17 residues.

The CDR3 nucleotides are TGTGCCAGCAGCGCAGCGGTCGGTTCACCCCTCCACTTT. Translated: CASSAAVGSPLHF. The chain combines TRBV2 with TRBJ1-6, with no clear D. The CDR3 length is 13 residues. Looked up from germline, CDR1 is SNHLY and CDR2 is FYNNEI. V lost 6 bases and J lost 9, with 12 bases in between.

This rearrangement joins TRBV2 to TRBJ2-1; 7 bases fit TRBD2. Per germline, CDR1 SNHLY and CDR2 FYNNEI. The length of the CDR3 is 20 residues. V was clipped by 2 bases and J by 3 bases; unmatched bases: 19. CDR3 loop: CASSETGWGVASGLYNEQFF. CDR3 DNA sequence: TGTGCCAGCAGTGAAACAGGCTGGGGGGTTGCTAGCGGACTCTACAATGAGCAGTTCTTC.

The V gene is TRBV29-1, the J gene TRBJ2-7, with 12 bases lining up with TRBD1. The germline CDR1 and CDR2 sequences are SQVTM and ANQGSEA. V lost 5 bases and J lost 6; bases outside the gene matches: 8. The CDR3 is 14 residues long. The CDR3 DNA reads as TGCAGCGTTTGGGTTGGGACAGGGGGCGGCGAGCAGTACTTC. This codes for CSVWVGTGGGEQYF.

The rearrangement joins TRBV2 to TRBJ2-5; TRBD1 aligns across 8 bases. This CDR3 has 14 amino acids. Germline trimming cut 2 bases from V and 3 bases from J; bases unmatched to any gene: 2. CDR1 and CDR2 from the germline V gene are SNHLY and FYNNEI. CDR3 coding DNA: TGTGCCAGCAGTGAAATGACAGGGGAAGAGACCCAGTACTTC. Amino acid sequence: CASSEMTGEETQYF.

This chain uses TRBV7-8 with TRBJ2-3; 8 nucleotides line up with TRBD2. CDR3 size: 16 residues. J was trimmed by 3 bases and V by 7 bases; bases with no gene match: 12. Germline V gene data show CDR1 as SGHVS and CDR2 as FQNEAQ. In nucleotides, the CDR3 is TGTGCCAGCAACGCTTATTCGGGGGGGGCTACAGATACGCAGTATTTT. It yields the protein CASNAYSGGATDTQYF.

This rearrangement joins TRBV18 to TRBJ2-3, with 8 bases aligning to TRBD1. Germline V lookup: CDR1 KGHSH, CDR2 LQKENI. There are 15 residues in the CDR3. V shed 0 bases, J shed 6 bases, and the junction held 5 bases outside the gene matches. As DNA, the CDR3 is TGTGCCAGCTCACCACCCCCTACAGGGGGGGATACGCAGTATTTT. Encoded protein: CASSPPPTGGDTQYF.

The V and J genes are TRBV3-1 (or the pseudogene TRBV3-2) and TRBJ2-7; D is possibly TRBD2 (5 bases). V was pared by 2 bases and J by 7 bases, with 15 bases between. The germline CDR1 and CDR2 sequences are LGHDT and YNNKEL (reference sequence). The CDR3 totals 14 residues. The CDR3 spells CASSQQYGVGEQYF. The DNA for the CDR3 is TGTGCCAGCAGCCAACAATACGGGGTGGGGGAGCAGTACTTC.

This clone was recorded once. This sequence joins TRBV6-5 and TRBJ2-1, with no clear D. V was pared by 8 bases and J by 0 bases, with 11 bases between. The germline CDR1 and CDR2 sequences are MNHEY and SVGAGI. The CDR3 has 14 amino acids. The CDR3 is CASRYLSSYNEQFF. For the CDR3, the DNA is TGTGCCAGCCGATACCTAAGCTCCTACAATGAGCAGTTCTTC.

The table lists this clone with a few counts. CDR3 bases: TGTGCCACGTCAGGGGGCTTTAATGAAAAACTGTTTTTT. The encoded protein is CATSGGFNEKLFF. V usage is TRBV19 and J usage is TRBJ1-4; 8 nucleotides align to TRBD1. After removal of 10 bases from V and 4 bases from J, the junction contained 5 bases not matched to a gene. The CDR3 sequence is 13 residues long. Per the germline V gene, CDR1 is LNHDA and CDR2 is SQIVND (reference sequence).

V usage is TRBV9 and J usage is TRBJ2-1; the D gene is possibly TRBD2 (6 bases). This CDR3 region has 15 residues. The ends were cut back, 4 bases at V and 5 bases at J, with 16 bases in the middle. From germline, CDR1 is SGDLS and CDR2 YYNGEE. CDR3 coding DNA: TGTGCCAGCAGCCTCGGGGGAGTTAGCAACAATGAGCAGTTCTTC. It specifies CASSLGGVSNNEQFF.

The chain joins TRBV7-9 to TRBJ2-3; TRBD2 agrees at 8 bases. This CDR3 spans 16 amino acids. V was clipped by 5 bases and J by 4 bases; unmatched bases: 11. Germline V gene sequence: CDR1 SEHNR, CDR2 FQNEAQ (reference sequence). The CDR3 loop is CASSRAGGVIPDTQYF. The CDR3 region has the DNA TGTGCCAGCAGCCGCGCGGGGGGCGTTATTCCAGATACGCAGTATTTT.

The chain is built from TRBV2 and TRBJ1-5, with D possibly being TRBD1 (5 bases). The CDR3 spans 14 residues. Germline V gene data show CDR1 as SNHLY and CDR2 as FYNNEI. V lost 7 bases, J lost 3 bases, and 13 bases lay in between. The CDR3 region has the DNA TGTGCCAGCAAAAATTTGGGGCCCAATCAGCCCCAGCATTTT. It specifies CASKNLGPNQPQHF.

This clone came up once. This rearrangement joins TRBV19 to TRBJ1-3; D remains unclear. The CDR3 covers 15 residues. Trimming removed 1 base at V and 2 bases at J, with 9 bases between. Germline CDR1 and CDR2: LNHDA and SQIVND (reference sequence). Written as DNA, the CDR3 is TGTGCCAGTAGTATAGCCGGGTTAGCTGGAAACACCATATATTTT. Translation gives CASSIAGLAGNTIYF.

J is TRBJ2-5 and V is TRBV18, with 9 nucleotides matching TRBD1. The CDR3 sequence is 16 residues long. The germline gives CDR1 KGHSH, CDR2 LQKENI. V gave up 0 bases and J gave up 4 bases; unmatched junction bases: 6. The CDR3 sequence: CASSPPTGGPPETQYF. The CDR3 region has the DNA TGTGCCAGCTCACCACCGACAGGGGGGCCTCCAGAGACCCAGTACTTC.

The rearrangement uses TRBV6-6 and TRBJ2-2; D gene unclear. In germline, CDR1 is MNHNY, CDR2 SVGAGI (reference sequence). Trimming cost V 11 bases and J 1 base, with 14 bases left between them. The CDR3 is made up of 14 amino acids. The CDR3, as DNA: TGTGCCGTCATAGCCGACGAGAACACCGGGGAGCTGTTTTTT. Its translation is CAVIADENTGELFF.

This rearrangement joins TRBV6-5 to TRBJ1-5; D is perhaps TRBD1 (6 bases). CDR3 length equals 14 residues. V dropped 7 bases and J dropped 3 bases, with 13 bases sitting between them. Looked up from germline, CDR1 is MNHEY and CDR2 is SVGAGI. CDR3 sequence: CASTPRDTNQPQHF. The CDR3 nucleotides are TGTGCCAGCACCCCCCGGGACACCAATCAGCCCCAGCATTTT.